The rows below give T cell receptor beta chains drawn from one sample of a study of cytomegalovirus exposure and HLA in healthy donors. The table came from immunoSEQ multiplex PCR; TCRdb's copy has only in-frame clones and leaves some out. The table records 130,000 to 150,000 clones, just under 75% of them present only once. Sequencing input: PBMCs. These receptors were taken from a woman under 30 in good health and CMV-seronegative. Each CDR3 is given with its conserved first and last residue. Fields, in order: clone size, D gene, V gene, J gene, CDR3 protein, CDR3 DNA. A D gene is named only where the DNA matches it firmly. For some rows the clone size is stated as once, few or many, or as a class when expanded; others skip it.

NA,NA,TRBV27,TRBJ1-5,CASSFGGANQPQHF,TGTGCCAGCAGTTTCGGAGGGGCCAATCAGCCCCAGCATTTT
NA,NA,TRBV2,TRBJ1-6,CASGGGVSYNSPLHF,TGTGCCAGCGGAGGGGGGGTCTCCTATAATTCACCCCTCCACTTT
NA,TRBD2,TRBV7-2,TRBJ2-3,CASSYGTSDTGTQYF,TGTGCCAGCAGCTACGGGACTAGCGATACCGGTACGCAGTATTTT
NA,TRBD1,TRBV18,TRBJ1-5,CASSPPEGTGVQPQHF,TGTGCCAGCTCACCACCGGAAGGGACAGGGGTCCAGCCCCAGCATTTT
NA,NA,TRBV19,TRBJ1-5,CASGERGGQPQHF,TGTGCCAGTGGGGAACGAGGGGGTCAGCCCCAGCATTTT
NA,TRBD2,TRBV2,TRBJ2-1,CASLAGDNEQFF,TGTGCCAGTCTAGCGGGAGATAATGAGCAGTTCTTC
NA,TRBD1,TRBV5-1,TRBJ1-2,CASSSGQGARYGYTF,TGCGCCAGCAGCTCCGGACAGGGGGCGAGGTATGGCTACACCTTC
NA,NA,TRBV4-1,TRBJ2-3,CASSQVLADTQYF,TGCGCCAGCAGCCAAGTACTAGCAGATACGCAGTATTTT
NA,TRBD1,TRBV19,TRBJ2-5,CASSIVLTGLVQETQYF,TGTGCCAGTAGTATAGTTTTGACAGGGTTGGTGCAAGAGACCCAGTACTTC
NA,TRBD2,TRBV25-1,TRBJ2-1,CASSASSGLAGVHEQFF,TGTGCCAGCAGTGCTAGCTCGGGACTAGCGGGAGTCCATGAGCAGTTCTTC
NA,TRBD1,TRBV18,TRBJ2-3,CASSPQGITTDTQYF,TGTGCCAGCTCCCCACAGGGGATAACCACAGATACGCAGTATTTT
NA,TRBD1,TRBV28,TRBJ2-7,CASSSPGTAYEQYF,TGTGCCAGCAGTTCGCCAGGGACAGCTTACGAGCAGTACTTC
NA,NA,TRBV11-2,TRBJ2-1,CASSWEHEQFF,TGTGCCAGCAGCTGGGAGCATGAGCAGTTCTTC
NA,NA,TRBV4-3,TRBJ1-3,CASSQEIASQGSGNTIYF,TGCGCCAGCAGCCAAGAGATAGCAAGCCAGGGCTCTGGAAACACCATATATTTT
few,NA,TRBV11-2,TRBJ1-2,CASSFSSGPNYGYTF,TGTGCCAGCAGCTTTAGTTCAGGGCCCAACTATGGCTACACCTTC
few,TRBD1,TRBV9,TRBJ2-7,CASSVAPGQGIYEQYF,TGTGCCAGCAGCGTAGCACCGGGACAGGGGATCTACGAGCAGTACTTC
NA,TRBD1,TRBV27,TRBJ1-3,CASSRTGAGNTIYF,TGTGCCAGCAGTCGTACAGGGGCTGGAAACACCATATATTTT
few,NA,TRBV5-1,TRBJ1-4,CASSLPRSRGAANEKLFF,TGCGCCAGCAGCTTGCCACGGTCGCGGGGCGCGGCTAATGAAAAACTGTTTTTT
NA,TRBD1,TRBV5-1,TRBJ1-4,CASSLTGTGNNEKLFF,TGCGCCAGCAGCTTGACAGGGACAGGGAATAATGAAAAACTGTTTTTT
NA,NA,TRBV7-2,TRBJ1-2,CASSFKGEGYGYTF,TGTGCCAGCAGCTTTAAGGGGGAGGGCTATGGCTACACCTTC
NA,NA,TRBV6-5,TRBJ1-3,CASSYAEDEAGNTIYF,TGTGCCAGCAGTTACGCCGAAGACGAGGCTGGAAACACCATATATTTT
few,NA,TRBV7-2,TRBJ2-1,CASSLATDRLYEQFF,TGTGCCAGCAGCTTAGCAACGGACAGACTCTATGAGCAGTTCTTC
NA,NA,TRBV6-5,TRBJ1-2,CASRTGPDDYGYTF,TGTGCCTCCCGAACAGGCCCTGACGACTATGGCTACACCTTC
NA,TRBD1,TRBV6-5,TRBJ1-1,CASRARDRNTEAFF,TGTGCCAGCAGGGCCCGGGACAGAAACACTGAAGCTTTCTTT
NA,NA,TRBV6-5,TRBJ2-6,CASSPGGLGANVLTF,TGTGCCAGCAGCCCCGGTGGGCTGGGGGCCAACGTCCTGACTTTC
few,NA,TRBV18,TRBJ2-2,CASSLAVDTGELFF,TGTGCCAGCTCACTAGCGGTGGACACCGGGGAGCTGTTTTTT
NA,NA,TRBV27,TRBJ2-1,CASSHTGSSEQFF,TGTGCCAGCAGTCACACAGGGTCTAGTGAGCAGTTCTTC
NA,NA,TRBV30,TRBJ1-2,CAWSVRGGVAYGYTF,TGTGCCTGGAGTGTACGAGGAGGGGTTGCATATGGCTACACCTTC
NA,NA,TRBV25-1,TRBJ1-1,CASLSPGETEAFF,TGTGCCAGCCTTTCCCCGGGTGAGACTGAAGCTTTCTTT
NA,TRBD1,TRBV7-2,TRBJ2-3,CASKGGGDTQYF,TGTGCCAGCAAAGGGGGCGGGGATACGCAGTATTTT
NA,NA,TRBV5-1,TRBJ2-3,CASSFGEDTQYF,TGCGCCAGCAGCTTCGGGGAAGATACGCAGTATTTT
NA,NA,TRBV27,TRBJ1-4,CASSSTGTLTATNEKLFF,TGTGCCAGCAGCTCCACCGGGACACTTACTGCAACTAATGAAAAACTGTTTTTT
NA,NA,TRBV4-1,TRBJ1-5,CASSLSYSNQPQHF,TGCGCCAGCAGCCTGAGTTATAGCAATCAGCCCCAGCATTTT
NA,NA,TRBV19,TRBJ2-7,CASTGASGGGEQYF,TGTGCCAGTACCGGCGCATCAGGGGGAGGCGAGCAGTACTTC
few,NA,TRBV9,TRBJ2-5,CASSLGGVGETQYF,TGTGCCAGCAGCCTCGGAGGAGTAGGGGAGACCCAGTACTTC
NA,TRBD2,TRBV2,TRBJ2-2,CASRFSGGDTGELFF,TGTGCCAGCAGATTTAGCGGGGGCGACACCGGGGAGCTGTTTTTT
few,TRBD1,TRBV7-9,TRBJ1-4,CASSRQGTDERLFF,TGTGCCAGCAGCCGCCAAGGGACAGACGAAAGACTGTTTTTT
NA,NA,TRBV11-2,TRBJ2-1,CASSLVARALVRSYNEQFF,TGTGCCAGCAGCTTAGTCGCGCGGGCCCTGGTCAGATCCTACAATGAGCAGTTCTTC
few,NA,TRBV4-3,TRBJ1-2,CASSQVLFCHRPF,TGCGCCAGCAGCCAAGTCCTTTTCTGTCACAGACCCTTC
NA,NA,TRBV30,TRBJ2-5,CAWSVPSTQTQYF,TGTGCCTGGAGTGTACCTAGCACACAGACCCAGTACTTC
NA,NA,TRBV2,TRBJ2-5,CASTVQETQYF,TGTGCCAGCACAGTGCAAGAGACCCAGTACTTC
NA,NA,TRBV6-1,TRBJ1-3,CASSESGVSGNTIYF,TGTGCCAGCAGTGAATCAGGGGTCTCGGGAAACACCATATATTTT
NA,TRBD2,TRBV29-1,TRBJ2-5,CSVDGGGTPETQYF,TGCAGCGTTGACGGGGGGGGCACTCCAGAGACCCAGTACTTC
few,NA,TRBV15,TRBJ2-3,CATSRDGGQDTQYF,TGTGCCACCAGCAGAGACGGTGGGCAAGATACGCAGTATTTT
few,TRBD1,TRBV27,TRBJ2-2,CASRTGDTGELFF,TGTGCCAGCAGGACAGGGGACACCGGGGAGCTGTTTTTT
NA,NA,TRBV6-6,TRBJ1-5,CASRVGTVQGMAQHF,TGTGCCAGCAGGGTGGGTACGGTTCAGGGAATGGCCCAGCATTTT
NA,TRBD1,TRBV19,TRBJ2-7,CASSIVVQGAREQYF,TGTGCCAGTAGTATTGTTGTACAGGGGGCGAGGGAGCAGTACTTC
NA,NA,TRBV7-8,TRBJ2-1,CASSPRDGATYNEQFF,TGTGCCAGCAGCCCGCGGGACGGCGCCACCTACAATGAGCAGTTCTTC
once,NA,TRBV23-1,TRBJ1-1,CASSRPGAEAFF,TGCGCCAGCAGTCGGCCAGGGGCTGAAGCTTTCTTT
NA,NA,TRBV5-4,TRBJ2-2,CASSFMGAYSTGELFF,TGTGCCAGCAGCTTTATGGGGGCTTATAGCACCGGGGAGCTGTTTTTT
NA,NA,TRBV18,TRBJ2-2,CASSLTPGTLGGDTGELFF,TGTGCCAGCTCACTAACTCCCGGGACGCTAGGAGGGGACACCGGGGAGCTGTTTTTT
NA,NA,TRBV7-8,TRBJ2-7,CASRQQGYEQYF,TGTGCCAGCAGGCAACAGGGTTACGAGCAGTACTTC
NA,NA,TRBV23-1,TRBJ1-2,CASSQPDRPNYGYTF,TGCGCCAGCAGTCAGCCCGACAGGCCGAACTATGGCTACACCTTC
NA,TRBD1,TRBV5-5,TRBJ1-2,CASSSTGQGAAGYTF,TGTGCCAGCAGCTCAACGGGACAGGGGGCCGCCGGCTACACCTTC
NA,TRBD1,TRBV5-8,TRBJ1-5,CASSLARQGNQPQHF,TGTGCCAGCAGCTTGGCCAGACAGGGTAACCAGCCCCAGCATTTT